This T cell receptor (beta chain) was sequenced during a study of OX40 agonist ivuxolimab in advanced cancers. Study background: Patients with hepatocellular carcinoma, melanoma, renal cell or head and neck cancer made up the dose-escalation patients. Study results and caveats: CD8+ T cells (on average) carried more expanded clones than CD4+ T cells. Also present in some nonresponders was a low level of normalized T-cell clonal expansion.

J was trimmed by 2 bases and V by 4 bases; bases with no gene match: 13. The V gene's germline CDR1 is MGHRA and CDR2 YSYEKL. This CDR3 is 17 amino acids long. The protocol was immunoSEQ multiplex PCR, while the TCRdb copy is restricted to in-frame clones and leaves out a portion. The data contain 70,000 to 90,000 clones, roughly 86% of them singletons. To note about this clone: What it binds is not known.

Exclusion of a patient followed from autoimmune disease history or systemic immunosuppression. V is TRBV4-1 and J is TRBJ2-7; 8 bases agree with TRBD1. This sequence was found in an adult with an advanced solid tumor such as melanoma, head and neck, liver or kidney cancer. The material sequenced was CD4+ or CD8+ T cells sorted from blood, taken in a trial of the OX40 agonist ivuxolimab. As DNA, the CDR3 is TGCGCCAGCAGCCTACAACACACAGGGGGATTAGCCTACGAGCAGTACTTC. Its protein is CASSLQHTGGLAYEQYF.